Following are 11 T cell receptor beta chains from one sample sequenced in a study of T cell repertoires in cytomegalovirus infection. From the reads, TCRdb called clonotypes with MiXCR, one entry per CDR3 protein. The data show 95,000 to 120,000 distinct CDR3 sequences, over 25% seen once. These receptors have no known antigen. This specimen was CD8+ T cells from cultured PBMCs, taken from culture after CMV antigen stimulation. The receptors were gathered from a human donor in good health (CMV status not recorded). Some clones in this sample may be carry-over from other donors' samples.

This clonotype has more than one count but fewer than ten. The chain uses TRBV5-1 and TRBJ1-1; a weak D match, TRBD1 (5 bases). V was clipped by 4 bases and J by 1 base, with 11 bases between them. Germline loops: CDR1 SGHRS, CDR2 YFSETQ. The CDR3 runs 14 residues. The CDR3 protein is CASSGGLTNTEAFF. The DNA for the CDR3 is TGCGCCAGCAGCGGGGGACTGACGAACACTGAAGCTTTCTTT.

V usage is TRBV29-1 and J usage is TRBJ2-1; possibly TRBD1 for D (5 bases). V was pared by 0 bases and J by 8 bases, with 14 bases between. Germline assignment: CDR1 SQVTM and CDR2 ANQGSEA. This CDR3 has 14 amino acids. The CDR3 is CSVEDRDGPHEQFF. The CDR3 nucleotides are TGCAGCGTTGAAGACAGGGATGGGCCCCATGAGCAGTTCTTC.

The chain has TRBV12-3 or TRBV12-4 and TRBJ2-2, with unresolved D. V was cut by 1 base and J by 5 bases, with 8 bases left in between. CDR3 length: 14 residues. The CDR3 DNA is TGTGCCAGCAGTTTAGGTCTCGTGACCGGGGAGCTGTTTTTT. It translates to CASSLGLVTGELFF.

This clonotype was detected many times. The chain has TRBV7-2 and TRBJ2-3; weak D call: TRBD2 (7 bases). CDR1 and CDR2 (germline): SGHTA, FQGNSA. CDR3 length: 15 residues. V lost 1 base and J 2 bases, leaving 10 bases between the germline ends. CDR3 coding DNA: TGTGCCAGCAGCTTAGGCGGGGGCCTCACAGATACGCAGTATTTT. Encoded protein: CASSLGGGLTDTQYF.

Written as DNA, the CDR3 is TGTGCCAGCAGCTTCCCTGGCAGGGCTAATGAAAAACTGTTTTTT. Residues: CASSFPGRANEKLFF. The chain couples TRBV7-9 to TRBJ1-4; tentatively, D is TRBD1 (5 bases). Germline V gene sequence: CDR1 SEHNR, CDR2 FQNEAQ (reference sequence). The CDR3 contains 15 residues. With 3 bases removed from V and 3 bases from J, the gap between germline ends came to 11 bases.

The rearrangement joins TRBV2 to TRBJ2-7; D is perhaps TRBD1 or TRBD2 (5 bases each). The CDR3 spans 12 residues. Trimming pared 8 bases from V and 2 bases from J, leaving 10 bases between. The V gene's germline CDR1 is SNHLY and CDR2 FYNNEI. CDR3 residues: CASSGDPYEQYF. The CDR3, as DNA: TGTGCCAGCTCTGGGGACCCCTACGAGCAGTACTTC. Combining the CDR3 with reference TRBV2 and TRBJ2-7 gives the whole variable domain EPEVTQTPSHQVTQMGQEVILRCVPISNHLYFYWYRQILGQKVEFLVSFYNNEISEKSEIFDDQFSVERPDGSNFTLKIRSTKLEDSAMYFCASSGDPYEQYFGPGTRLTVT.

The chain employs TRBV24-1 and TRBJ2-1; 10 bases fit TRBD2. The J segment lost 5 bases and the V segment lost 3 bases, leaving 0 bases of the junction unmatched. This CDR3 comprises 14 residues. CDR1 and CDR2 (germline): KGHDR, SFDVKD. The CDR3 protein is CATSDTSGDNEQFF. CDR3 coding DNA: TGTGCCACCAGTGATACTAGCGGGGACAATGAGCAGTTCTTC.

This clonotype has at least ten counts. The chain recombines TRBV7-2 with TRBJ1-1, with D maybe TRBD1 (5 bases). The CDR3 has 13 amino acids. The V end lost 1 base, the J end lost 4 bases, and 7 bases lay between the germline ends. Germline CDR1 and CDR2: SGHTA and FQGNSA. The CDR3 DNA is TGTGCCAGCAGCTTAGGGGGGACCACTGAAGCTTTCTTT. Amino acid sequence: CASSLGGTTEAFF.

The table lists this clonotype with many counts. V usage is TRBV2 and J usage is TRBJ2-2; TRBD1 aligns across 7 bases. V gave up 3 bases and J gave up 5 bases; unmatched junction bases: 6. Germline values: CDR1 SNHLY, CDR2 FYNNEI. CDR3 size: 15 residues. Here the CDR3 reads CASSEGDRQTGELFF. The CDR3 DNA reads as TGTGCCAGCAGTGAGGGGGACAGACAAACCGGGGAGCTGTTTTTT.

This clonotype was detected many times. The V and J genes are TRBV5-1 and TRBJ2-5; no reliable D call. The CDR3 totals 15 residues. Between the trimmed V and J ends, which lost 4 bases and 1 base, there was a span of 14 bases. Germline CDR1 is SGHRS and CDR2 is YFSETQ. In DNA form, the CDR3 reads TGCGCCAGCAGCGCCTGGAGTGGAGCCCAAGAGACCCAGTACTTC. It specifies CASSAWSGAQETQYF. The variable domain in full, completed from reference TRBV5-1 and TRBJ2-5, reads KAGVTQTPRYLIKTRGQQVTLSCSPISGHRSVSWYQQTPGQGLQFLFEYFSETQRNKGNFPGRFSGRQFSNSRSEMNVSTLELGDSALYLCASSAWSGAQETQYFGPGTRLLVL.

The chain recombines TRBV19 with TRBJ1-1; the D is unclear. Germline V gene sequence: CDR1 LNHDA, CDR2 SQIVND (reference sequence). The CDR3 runs 15 residues. Trimming cost V 2 bases and J 1 base, with 11 bases left between them. CDR3 DNA: TGTGCCAGTAGTATAAGGTGGGCCGGGAACACTGAAGCTTTCTTT. It is translated as CASSIRWAGNTEAFF.